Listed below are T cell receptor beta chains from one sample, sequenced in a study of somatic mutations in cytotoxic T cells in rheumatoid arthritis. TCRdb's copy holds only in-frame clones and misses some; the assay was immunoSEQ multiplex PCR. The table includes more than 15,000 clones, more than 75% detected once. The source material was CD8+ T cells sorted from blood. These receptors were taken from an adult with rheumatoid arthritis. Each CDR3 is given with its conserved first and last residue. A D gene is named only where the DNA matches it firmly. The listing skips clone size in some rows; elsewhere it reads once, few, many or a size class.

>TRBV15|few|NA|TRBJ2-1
CATSRDRDPHEQFF
TGTGCCACCAGCAGAGACAGGGATCCCCATGAGCAGTTCTTC
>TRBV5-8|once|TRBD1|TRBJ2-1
CASSLGQGFNEQFF
TGTGCCAGCAGCTTGGGACAGGGCTTCAATGAGCAGTTCTTC
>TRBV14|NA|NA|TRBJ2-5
CASSQPSYQETQYF
TGTGCCAGCAGCCAACCCTCGTACCAAGAGACCCAGTACTTC
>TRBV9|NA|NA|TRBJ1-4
CASSALSSEKLFF
TGTGCCAGCAGCGCCCTATCGAGCGAAAAACTGTTTTTT
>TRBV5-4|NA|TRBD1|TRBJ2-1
CASSLGTGYNEQFF
TGTGCCAGCAGCCTCGGGACAGGATACAATGAGCAGTTCTTC
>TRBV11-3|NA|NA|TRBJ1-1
CASSPPLQGNTEAFF
TGTGCCAGCAGCCCACCCCTACAGGGGAACACTGAAGCTTTCTTT
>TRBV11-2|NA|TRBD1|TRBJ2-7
CASSPSGQGHEQYF
TGTGCCAGCAGCCCCTCGGGACAGGGCCACGAGCAGTACTTC
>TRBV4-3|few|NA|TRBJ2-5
CASSQVDSQRETQYF
TGCGCCAGCAGCCAGGTGGACAGCCAGCGGGAGACCCAGTACTTC
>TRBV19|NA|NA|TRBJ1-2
CASSLTGYYGYTF
TGTGCCAGTAGTCTAACCGGGTACTATGGCTACACCTTC
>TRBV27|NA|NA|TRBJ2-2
CASSLYNGGGELFF
TGTGCCAGCAGTTTATACAACGGTGGCGGGGAGCTGTTTTTT
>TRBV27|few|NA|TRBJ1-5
CASSLGPGNQPQHF
TGTGCCAGCAGTTTAGGGCCCGGCAATCAGCCCCAGCATTTT
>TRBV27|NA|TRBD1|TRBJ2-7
CASTLWGGQGSYEQYF
TGTGCCAGCACCCTTTGGGGGGGACAGGGCTCCTACGAGCAGTACTTC
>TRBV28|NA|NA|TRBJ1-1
CASSRDGYTEAFF
TGTGCCAGCAGCCGGGACGGGTACACTGAAGCTTTCTTT
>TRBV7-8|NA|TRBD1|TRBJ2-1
CASSPRTGRSLGYNEQFF
TGTGCCAGCAGCCCGCGGACAGGGCGAAGCCTTGGCTACAATGAGCAGTTCTTC
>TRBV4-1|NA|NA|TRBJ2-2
CASSPDWVQGTGELFF
TGCGCCAGCAGCCCAGACTGGGTTCAGGGCACCGGGGAGCTGTTTTTT
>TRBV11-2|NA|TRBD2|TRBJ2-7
CASSSPLLAGVASYEQYF
TGTGCCAGCAGCTCCCCACTACTAGCGGGAGTGGCCTCCTACGAGCAGTACTTC
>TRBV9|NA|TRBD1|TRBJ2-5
CASSVEDRDSETQYF
TGTGCCAGCAGCGTAGAGGACAGGGATAGCGAGACCCAGTACTTC
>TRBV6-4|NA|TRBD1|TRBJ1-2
CASSDTGQGLPYGYTF
TGTGCCAGCAGTGACACTGGACAGGGACTACCTTATGGCTACACCTTC
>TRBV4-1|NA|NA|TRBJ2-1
CASSQSPASSYNEQFF
TGCGCCAGCAGCCAAAGTCCGGCGAGCTCCTACAATGAGCAGTTCTTC
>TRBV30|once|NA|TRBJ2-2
CAWSGTTRTPTGELFF
TGTGCCTGGAGTGGGACTACCCGGACACCCACCGGGGAGCTGTTTTTT
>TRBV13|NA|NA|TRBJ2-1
CASSFLVGDEQFF
TGTGCCAGCAGCTTCCTAGTGGGGGATGAGCAGTTCTTC
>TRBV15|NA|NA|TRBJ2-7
CATSRDRRGYEQYF
TGTGCCACCAGCAGAGATCGTCGAGGATACGAGCAGTACTTC
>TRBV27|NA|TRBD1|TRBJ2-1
CASSLGTGDRVQQFF
TGTGCCAGCAGTTTAGGGACGGGCGACAGGGTCCAGCAGTTCTTC
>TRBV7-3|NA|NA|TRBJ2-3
CASSGGGLSFTDTQYF
TGTGCCAGCAGCGGAGGGGGGCTTTCCTTCACAGATACGCAGTATTTT
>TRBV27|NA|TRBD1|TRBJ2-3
CASSLSTGADTQYF
TGTGCCAGCAGTTTATCTACAGGGGCAGATACGCAGTATTTT
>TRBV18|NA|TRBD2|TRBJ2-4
CASSPVGRLAGTKNIQYF
TGTGCCAGCTCACCAGTAGGGCGACTAGCGGGAACCAAAAACATTCAGTACTTC
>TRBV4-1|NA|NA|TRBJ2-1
CASSHLKGVSNNEQFF
TGCGCCAGCAGCCATCTAAAGGGGGTTTCCAACAATGAGCAGTTCTTC
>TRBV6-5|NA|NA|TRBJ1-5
CASREGPYQPQHF
TGTGCCAGCAGGGAGGGACCATATCAGCCCCAGCATTTT
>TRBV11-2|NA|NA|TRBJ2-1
CASSLRYQSSYNEQFF
TGTGCCAGCAGCTTAAGGTATCAGAGCTCCTACAATGAGCAGTTCTTC
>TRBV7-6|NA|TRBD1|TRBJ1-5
CASSPRDRGHGQPQHF
TGTGCCAGCAGCCCGCGGGACAGGGGGCACGGTCAGCCCCAGCATTTT
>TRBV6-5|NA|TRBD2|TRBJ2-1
CASGLAGANEQFF
TGTGCTTCAGGGCTAGCGGGAGCTAATGAGCAGTTCTTC
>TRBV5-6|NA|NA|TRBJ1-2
CASSFTDNYGYTF
TGTGCCAGCAGCTTTACTGACAACTATGGCTACACCTTC
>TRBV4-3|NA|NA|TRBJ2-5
CASSQDEYQETQYF
TGCGCCAGCAGCCAAGATGAGTACCAAGAGACCCAGTACTTC